This TCR beta chain was documented in a study of T cell responses to AZD1222 COVID-19 vaccine. Overall study findings and caveats: Unmutated variant regions are reportedly the target of nearly half of TCRs that are spike-specific. Clonal diversity was possibly underestimated, and the donors were mostly white British, with more females.

TCRdb keeps only in-frame clones here, not all; method: immunoSEQ multiplex PCR. The sample lists 110,000 or so clones, about 88% seen once, with 9% to 9.5% in the top ten. Trimming took off 5 bases at V and 5 bases at J, with 12 bases between the two ends. CDR1 MDHEN and CDR2 SYDVKM come from the germline V gene. The CDR3 runs 13 residues. About this clone: The target antigen is unknown.

The chain combines TRBV28 with TRBJ1-2; the D is unclear. This clonotype was obtained from an adult in good health. Here the sequenced sample was peripheral blood, taken on day 0 of AZD1222 vaccination. The DNA for the CDR3 is TGTGCCAGCAGTCTACGGACGGCTTATGGCTACACCTTC. It translates to CASSLRTAYGYTF.